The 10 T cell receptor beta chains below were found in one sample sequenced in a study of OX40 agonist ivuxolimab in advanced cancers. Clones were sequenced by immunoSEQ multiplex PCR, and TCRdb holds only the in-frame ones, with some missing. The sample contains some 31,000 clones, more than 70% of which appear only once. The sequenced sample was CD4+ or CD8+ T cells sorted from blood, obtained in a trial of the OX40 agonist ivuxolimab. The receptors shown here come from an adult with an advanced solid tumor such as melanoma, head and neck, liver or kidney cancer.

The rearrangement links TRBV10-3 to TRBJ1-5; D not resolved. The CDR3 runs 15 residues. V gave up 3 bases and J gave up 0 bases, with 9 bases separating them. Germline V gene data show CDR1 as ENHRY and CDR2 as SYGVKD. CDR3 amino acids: CAISERVGSNQPQHF. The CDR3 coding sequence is TGTGCCATCAGTGAACGGGTGGGTAGCAATCAGCCCCAGCATTTT.

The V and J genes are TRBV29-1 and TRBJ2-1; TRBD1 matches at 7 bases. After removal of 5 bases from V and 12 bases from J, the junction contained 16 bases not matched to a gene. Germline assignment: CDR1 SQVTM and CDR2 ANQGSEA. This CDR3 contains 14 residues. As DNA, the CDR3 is TGCAGCGTTTCGGTAGGGGGCGACCCTAGTGTGCAGTTCTTC. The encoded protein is CSVSVGGDPSVQFF.

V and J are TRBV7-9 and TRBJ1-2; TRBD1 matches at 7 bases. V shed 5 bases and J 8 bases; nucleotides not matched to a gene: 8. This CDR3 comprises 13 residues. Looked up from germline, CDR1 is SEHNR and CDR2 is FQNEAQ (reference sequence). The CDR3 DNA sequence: TGTGCCAGCAGCCCGGACAGGAATGAGGGCTACACCTTC. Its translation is CASSPDRNEGYTF.

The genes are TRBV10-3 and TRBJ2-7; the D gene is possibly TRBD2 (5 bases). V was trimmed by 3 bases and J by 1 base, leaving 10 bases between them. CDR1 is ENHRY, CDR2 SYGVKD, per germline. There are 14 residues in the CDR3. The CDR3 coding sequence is TGTGCCATCAGTGAAGGGTCGGGATCCTACGAGCAGTACTTC. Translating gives CAISEGSGSYEQYF.

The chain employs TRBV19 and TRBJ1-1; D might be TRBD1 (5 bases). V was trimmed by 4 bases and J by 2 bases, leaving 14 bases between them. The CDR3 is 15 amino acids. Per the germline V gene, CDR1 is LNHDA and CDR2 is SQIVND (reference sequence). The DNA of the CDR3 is TGTGCCAGTAGTACCCTTGACAGTTTCAACACTGAAGCTTTCTTT. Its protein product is CASSTLDSFNTEAFF. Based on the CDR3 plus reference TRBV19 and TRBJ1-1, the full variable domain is DGGITQSPKYLFRKEGQNVTLSCEQNLNHDAMYWYRQDPGQGLRLIYYSQIVNDFQKGDIAEGYSVSREKKESFPLTVTSAQKNPTAFYLCASSTLDSFNTEAFFGQGTRLTVV.

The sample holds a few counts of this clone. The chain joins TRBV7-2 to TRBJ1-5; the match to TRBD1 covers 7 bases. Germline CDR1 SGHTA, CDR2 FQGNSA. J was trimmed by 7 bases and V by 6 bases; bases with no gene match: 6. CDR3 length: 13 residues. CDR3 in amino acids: CASSTGVRQPQHF. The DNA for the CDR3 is TGTGCCAGCAGTACAGGGGTCAGACAGCCCCAGCATTTT.

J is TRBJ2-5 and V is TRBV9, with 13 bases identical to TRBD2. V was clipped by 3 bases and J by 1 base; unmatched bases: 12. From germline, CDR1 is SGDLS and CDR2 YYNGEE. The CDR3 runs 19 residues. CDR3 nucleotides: TGTGCCAGCAGCGCCCGACTAGCGGGAGGTTTCGGCGCCCAAGAGACCCAGTACTTC. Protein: CASSARLAGGFGAQETQYF.

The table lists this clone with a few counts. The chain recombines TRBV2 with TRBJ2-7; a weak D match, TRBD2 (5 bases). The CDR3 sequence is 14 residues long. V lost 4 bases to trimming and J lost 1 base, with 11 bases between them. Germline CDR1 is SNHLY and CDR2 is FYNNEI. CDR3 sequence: CASSADSPSYEQYF. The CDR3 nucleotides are TGTGCCAGCAGTGCGGACTCCCCTTCCTACGAGCAGTACTTC.

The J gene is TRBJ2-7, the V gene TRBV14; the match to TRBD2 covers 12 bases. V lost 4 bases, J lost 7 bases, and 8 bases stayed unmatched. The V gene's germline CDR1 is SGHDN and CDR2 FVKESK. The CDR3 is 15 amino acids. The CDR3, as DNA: TGTGCCAGCAGCCGCGGACTAGCGGGGCTCGGGGAGCAGTACTTC. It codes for CASSRGLAGLGEQYF.

CDR3 in DNA: TGTGCCAGTACCCGCCTTGCTGGACAGCGGGGAAATGGCTACACCTTC. It translates to CASTRLAGQRGNGYTF. The chain uses TRBV19 and TRBJ1-2; TRBD1 is a possible D gene (6 bases). CDR1 LNHDA and CDR2 SQIVND come from the germline V gene (reference sequence). The germline V and J ends were trimmed by 7 bases and 6 bases, with 24 bases remaining between them. The CDR3 consists of 16 residues. Full variable domain (outside the CDR3, taken from reference TRBV19 and TRBJ1-2): DGGITQSPKYLFRKEGQNVTLSCEQNLNHDAMYWYRQDPGQGLRLIYYSQIVNDFQKGDIAEGYSVSREKKESFPLTVTSAQKNPTAFYLCASTRLAGQRGNGYTFGSGTRLTVV.